These T cell receptor beta chains were read from a single sample in a study of OX40 agonist ivuxolimab in advanced cancers. Profiled with immunoSEQ multiplex PCR; TCRdb holds only in-frame clones, not every one. This table holds tens of thousands of clones, roughly 90% found once. Sequences were derived from CD4+ or CD8+ T cells sorted from blood, sampled in a trial of the OX40 agonist ivuxolimab. The receptors originated from an adult with an advanced solid tumor such as melanoma, head and neck, liver or kidney cancer. CDR3s include the opening cysteine and the closing phenylalanine or tryptophan. The D gene is left open where the match is weak. Clone size is shown for a subset of rows, as once, few, many or a class of expanded clone.

v_call,clone_size,j_call,d_call,cdr3_aa,cdr3_nt
TRBV28,.,TRBJ2-1,.,CASRSERGSYNEQFF,TGTGCCAGCCGGTCCGAGAGGGGCTCCTACAATGAGCAGTTCTTC
TRBV19,.,TRBJ2-1,.,CASSGVSGPPYNEQFF,TGTGCCAGTAGTGGAGTTAGCGGTCCTCCCTACAATGAGCAGTTCTTC
TRBV5-5,.,TRBJ2-1,.,CASSFPGSYNEQFF,TGTGCCAGCAGCTTTCCAGGTTCCTACAATGAGCAGTTCTTC
TRBV10-3,.,TRBJ2-3,TRBD2,CAISDPSRLAGGPRTDTQYF,TGTGCCATCAGTGACCCTAGTCGGCTAGCGGGAGGGCCGCGCACAGATACGCAGTATTTT
TRBV2,.,TRBJ2-1,.,CASSDALAAYNEQFF,TGTGCCAGCAGTGATGCGCTAGCAGCTTACAATGAGCAGTTCTTC
TRBV2,once,TRBJ2-5,.,CASSIKRVQETQYF,TGTGCCAGCAGTATTAAGCGGGTTCAAGAGACCCAGTACTTC
TRBV30,.,TRBJ1-5,.,CAWSVRWGNQPQHF,TGTGCCTGGAGTGTAAGATGGGGAAATCAGCCCCAGCATTTT
TRBV11-2,.,TRBJ1-4,.,CASSPGGLNEKLFF,TGTGCCAGCAGCCCCGGCGGACTAAATGAAAAACTGTTTTTT
TRBV30,.,TRBJ2-7,TRBD1,CAWRDRDPPDYEQYF,TGTGCCTGGAGGGACAGGGACCCCCCCGACTACGAGCAGTACTTC
TRBV9,.,TRBJ2-7,.,CASSALPQGYEQYF,TGTGCCAGCAGCGCCCTACCACAGGGCTACGAGCAGTACTTC
TRBV20-1,.,TRBJ2-3,.,CSASSTDTQYF,TGCAGTGCTTCCAGCACAGATACGCAGTATTTT
TRBV19,.,TRBJ2-2,.,CASSVHTTGELFF,TGTGCCAGTAGTGTCCACACCACCGGGGAGCTGTTTTTT
TRBV19,.,TRBJ1-5,.,CASSPLRDQPQHF,TGTGCCAGTAGTCCCTTGAGGGATCAGCCCCAGCATTTT
TRBV6-5,.,TRBJ2-2,.,CASSYSTHSNTGELFF,TGTGCCAGCAGTTACTCGACCCACTCGAACACCGGGGAGCTGTTTTTT
TRBV28,.,TRBJ1-1,.,CASSLGGRVDTEAFF,TGTGCCAGCAGTTTAGGGGGCAGGGTAGATACTGAAGCTTTCTTT
TRBV11-2,.,TRBJ1-4,.,CASSPNVNEKLFF,TGTGCCAGCAGCCCCAACGTTAATGAAAAACTGTTTTTT
TRBV28,.,TRBJ1-5,.,CATRVGGQPQHF,TGTGCCACCAGGGTAGGCGGGCAGCCCCAGCATTTT
TRBV25-1,.,TRBJ2-5,.,CASTRGGTQYF,TGTGCCAGCACCAGAGGGGGGACCCAGTACTTC
TRBV7-9,.,TRBJ1-5,.,CASSQGGVQPQHF,TGTGCCAGCAGCCAAGGCGGGGTGCAGCCCCAGCATTTT
TRBV11-2,.,TRBJ2-7,.,CASSRGRGLEGYEQYF,TGTGCCAGCAGCAGGGGCAGGGGTCTTGAGGGCTACGAGCAGTACTTC
TRBV7-2,.,TRBJ2-7,.,CASSRWDGPYEQYF,TGTGCCAGCAGCAGATGGGACGGCCCGTACGAGCAGTACTTC
TRBV6-1,.,TRBJ2-1,.,CASSEMTGGEQFF,TGTGCCAGCAGTGAAATGACGGGCGGTGAGCAGTTCTTC
TRBV28,.,TRBJ2-4,TRBD1,CASSLRTGVVSKNIQYF,TGTGCCAGCAGTTTGCGGACAGGGGTCGTTTCCAAAAACATTCAGTACTTC
TRBV4-1,few,TRBJ2-7,TRBD2,CASSPGLSGRAHEQYF,TGCGCCAGCAGCCCAGGACTAAGCGGGAGGGCCCACGAGCAGTACTTC
TRBV5-4,.,TRBJ2-1,.,CASTNLGGQVFNEQFF,TGTGCCAGCACCAACCTGGGGGGGCAAGTGTTCAATGAGCAGTTCTTC
TRBV6-1,few,TRBJ2-1,.,CASSEERAVLYNEQFF,TGTGCCAGCAGTGAAGAAAGGGCAGTCCTATACAATGAGCAGTTCTTC
TRBV30,.,TRBJ2-2,.,CAWTGSNTGELFF,TGTGCCTGGACGGGCAGTAACACCGGGGAGCTGTTTTTT
TRBV10-1,once,TRBJ2-2,TRBD2,CARGLAGTGPGELFF,TGCGCCAGGGGACTAGCGGGGACTGGCCCCGGGGAGCTGTTTTTT
TRBV5-1,.,TRBJ2-2,.,CASSLSPDTGELFF,TGCGCCAGCAGCTTGTCTCCGGACACCGGGGAGCTGTTTTTT
TRBV11-2,.,TRBJ1-3,.,CASSLWGIETGNTIYF,TGTGCCAGCAGCTTATGGGGAATTGAGACCGGAAACACCATATATTTT
TRBV7-2,.,TRBJ1-2,.,CASSSPAYGYTF,TGTGCCAGCAGCAGTCCAGCCTATGGCTACACCTTC
TRBV7-2,.,TRBJ2-7,TRBD1,CASSPTPITGGGEQYF,TGTGCCAGCAGCCCTACACCAATAACAGGGGGCGGCGAGCAGTACTTC
TRBV28,.,TRBJ2-7,.,CASSPSGNPYEQYF,TGTGCCAGCAGCCCCTCAGGGAACCCCTACGAGCAGTACTTC
TRBV6-1,.,TRBJ2-5,TRBD2,CASNLAGGRETQYF,TGTGCCAGCAACCTAGCGGGAGGGAGGGAGACCCAGTACTTC
TRBV7-2,.,TRBJ2-7,.,CASSLAGQALGQYF,TGTGCCAGCAGCTTAGCGGGCCAGGCCTTGGGGCAGTACTTC
TRBV10-3,.,TRBJ1-4,.,CAISETGFEKLFF,TGTGCCATCAGTGAGACAGGGTTCGAAAAACTGTTTTTT
TRBV4-1,.,TRBJ2-5,.,CASKVRGLETQYF,TGCGCCAGCAAGGTCCGGGGTCTGGAGACCCAGTACTTC
TRBV11-2,.,TRBJ1-2,.,CASSPPLGTLANYGYTF,TGTGCCAGCAGTCCTCCCTTAGGCACTTTAGCTAACTATGGCTACACCTTC
TRBV30,.,TRBJ1-1,.,CAWTSSMNTEAFF,TGTGCCTGGACCTCTTCAATGAACACTGAAGCTTTCTTT
TRBV18,.,TRBJ1-2,.,CASSPRGRNFLYGYTF,TGTGCCAGCTCACCGAGAGGCAGGAATTTTCTCTATGGCTACACCTTC
TRBV18,.,TRBJ2-3,.,CASSLRTATSDTQYF,TGTGCCAGCTCCCTTCGGACAGCTACCTCAGATACGCAGTATTTT
TRBV5-1,.,TRBJ2-1,TRBD2,CASSLAGGNYNEQFF,TGCGCCAGCAGCTTAGCGGGAGGGAATTACAATGAGCAGTTCTTC
TRBV27,.,TRBJ1-2,TRBD1,CASSLEGQGNYGYTF,TGTGCCAGCAGTTTAGAGGGACAGGGGAACTATGGCTACACCTTC